The rows below give T cell receptor beta chains drawn from one sample of a study of cytomegalovirus exposure and HLA in healthy donors. Using immunoSEQ multiplex PCR, the repertoire was profiled, and TCRdb retains in-frame clones only, with some absent. Among around 160,000 clones, 60% to 80% were seen once, and the ten largest hold roughly 8.2%. The sequenced sample was PBMCs. Receptors originate from a middle-aged woman in good health and CMV-seropositive. Each CDR3 is given with its conserved first and last residue. D genes are given only for firm matches. Size is stated for part of the rows, as once, few or many counts, or as a class when the clone is expanded.

d_call,v_call,j_call,clone_size,cdr3_nt,cdr3_aa
-,TRBV6-5,TRBJ2-2,-,TGTGCCAGCAGAACTGAAAGACTAGTCACCGGGGAGCTGTTTTTT,CASRTERLVTGELFF
TRBD2,TRBV6-5,TRBJ2-7,-,TGTGCCAGCAGCCGTAGTGGGCGGGAGGTCTACGAGCAGTACTTC,CASSRSGREVYEQYF
-,TRBV27,TRBJ1-2,-,TGTGCCAGCACCCCCACAGCAGCTCCTTCTCCTTATGGCTACACCTTC,CASTPTAAPSPYGYTF
TRBD1,TRBV2,TRBJ1-1,-,TGTGCCAGCAGGACAAGACAGGGGCGCGGCACTGAAGCTTTCTTT,CASRTRQGRGTEAFF
-,TRBV28,TRBJ2-5,once,TGTGCCAGCAGGGGCCGCGAAGAGACCCAGTACTTC,CASRGREETQYF
TRBD2,TRBV11-2,TRBJ2-7,-,TGTGCCAGCAGCTGGGCCGACGGACTAGCGGGAGCTCGGCAGTACTTC,CASSWADGLAGARQYF
-,TRBV7-9,TRBJ2-4,-,TGTGCCAGCAGCTTACAGGGAGCCAAAAACATTCAGTACTTC,CASSLQGAKNIQYF
TRBD1,TRBV11-2,TRBJ1-4,-,TGTGCCAGCAGCACCAGGGACAGGGTTTCAAGTTCAACTAATGAAAAACTGTTTTTT,CASSTRDRVSSSTNEKLFF
-,TRBV7-2,TRBJ2-7,-,TGTGCCAGCAGCTTAGGATTGGCTGCCGTACAGGGATCGGGCGAGCAGTACTTC,CASSLGLAAVQGSGEQYF
TRBD1,TRBV19,TRBJ1-1,many,TGTGCCAGTAGAGTCTTGGGACAGGGGGACACTGAAGCTTTCTTT,CASRVLGQGDTEAFF
-,TRBV28,TRBJ2-1,-,TGTGCCAGCAGCCCCCAGGGATACAATGAGCAGTTCTTC,CASSPQGYNEQFF
-,TRBV28,TRBJ2-3,-,TGTGCCAGCAGGCTGTCCTCGGACTGGAAGACGGATTATACGCAGTATTTT,CASRLSSDWKTDYTQYF
-,TRBV9,TRBJ2-5,-,TGTGCCAGCAGCGTAGTGGGCGGACTGCTAGGGTCAGAGACCCAGTACTTC,CASSVVGGLLGSETQYF
TRBD2,TRBV27,TRBJ2-7,-,TGTGCCAGCAGTTTGAGACGGGAGGGCCACGAGCAGTACTTC,CASSLRREGHEQYF
TRBD1,TRBV27,TRBJ2-7,-,TGTGCCAGCAGTTTATCGACAGGGACATTCTACGAGCAGTACTTC,CASSLSTGTFYEQYF
-,TRBV27,TRBJ1-6,-,TGTGCCAGCTATGACAGGAGGAATTCACCCCTCCACTTT,CASYDRRNSPLHF
-,TRBV21-1,TRBJ1-5,-,TGTGCCAGCAGCACCTATGAGGACAGGAGCAATCAGCCCCAGCATTTT,CASSTYEDRSNQPQHF
TRBD1,TRBV29-1,TRBJ1-2,-,TGCAGCGTTGGAGGGGGACAGGGGTTAAACTATGGCTACACCTTC,CSVGGGQGLNYGYTF
-,TRBV6-1,TRBJ2-5,-,TGTGCCAGCAGTAGCCCGGGGGTCCTTTCAGAGACCCAGTACTTC,CASSSPGVLSETQYF
-,TRBV27,TRBJ2-7,-,TGTGCCAGCAGTTTACTGACCGGGAGCGAGCAGTACTTC,CASSLLTGSEQYF
-,TRBV5-1,TRBJ1-3,-,TGCGCCAGCAGCTCGCAGGCCTCTGGAAACACCATATATTTT,CASSSQASGNTIYF
TRBD1,TRBV10-3,TRBJ1-6,-,TGTGCCATCAGTGAGTCGAAGGACAGGGGGCTTAATTCACCCCTCCACTTT,CAISESKDRGLNSPLHF
TRBD2,TRBV19,TRBJ2-1,once,TGTGCCAGTAGTACCTCGACTAGCGGGAGGGCCGGGCAGTTCTTC,CASSTSTSGRAGQFF
-,TRBV2,TRBJ2-1,-,TGTGCCAGCACCCTATTAGCGGTCAATGAGCAGTTCTTC,CASTLLAVNEQFF
TRBD1,TRBV13,TRBJ2-7,-,TGTGCCAGCAGCCGGGACAGTTCCTACGAGCAGTACTTC,CASSRDSSYEQYF
TRBD1,TRBV2,TRBJ2-5,-,TGTGCCAGCAGTATGTCAGACAGGGAAGAGACCCAGTACTTC,CASSMSDREETQYF
-,TRBV5-8,TRBJ1-2,-,TGTGCCAGCCACTTGCTCGGCTACACCTTC,CASHLLGYTF
TRBD1,TRBV5-1,TRBJ2-1,-,TGCGCCAGCGGAAGACAGGGTATAGGGCGCAATGAGCAGTTCTTC,CASGRQGIGRNEQFF
-,TRBV7-8,TRBJ1-3,-,TGTGCCAGCAGCTTAGTTGGCCGGGGGTCAGGAAACACCATATATTTT,CASSLVGRGSGNTIYF
-,TRBV10-3,TRBJ2-7,few,TGTGCCATCAGTGACACTAGTTACGAGCAGTACTTC,CAISDTSYEQYF
-,TRBV7-8,TRBJ2-6,-,TGTGCCAGCAGCTTAGCTCCAGGGAGGAGTGGGGCCAACGTCCTGACTTTC,CASSLAPGRSGANVLTF
TRBD1,TRBV7-6,TRBJ1-4,-,TGTGCCAGCAGCTCAAACAGGGGGCCGAATGAAAAACTGTTTTTT,CASSSNRGPNEKLFF
-,TRBV11-2,TRBJ1-4,-,TGTGCCAGCAGCTTAGATAGCGGAAAACTGTTTTTT,CASSLDSGKLFF